Listed below are T cell receptor beta chains from one sample, sequenced in a study of T cells after yellow fever vaccination. From the 5' RACE reads, TCRdb called clonotypes with MiXCR, one entry per CDR3 protein. This sample has about 550,000 distinct CDR3 sequences, with about 19% found just once. The specimen was PBMCs, collected 15 days after the yellow fever booster vaccination. The receptors shown here come from a young man who received the YFV17D yellow fever vaccine. The CDR3 runs from the conserved cysteine through the conserved F or W. The D gene is left open where the match is weak. Not all rows give a size; the values are once, few, many and, for expanded clones, a class.

j_gene | d_gene | abundance | v_gene | CDR3aa | CDR3nt
TRBJ2-3 | NA | NA | TRBV27 | CASSLSGTVGTDTQYF | TGTGCCAGCAGTTTATCAGGAACAGTAGGCACAGATACGCAGTATTTT
TRBJ2-7 | NA | NA | TRBV19 | CASSISPDISYEQYF | TGTGCCAGTAGTATCTCCCCGGACATCTCCTACGAGCAGTACTTC
TRBJ2-7 | NA | few | TRBV10-3 | CATAPGRALTYEQYF | TGTGCCACCGCTCCGGGCCGAGCCCTTACCTACGAGCAGTACTTC
TRBJ1-6 | TRBD1 | few | TRBV28 | CASSRQGSYNSPLHF | TGTGCCAGCAGCAGACAGGGTTCCTATAATTCACCCCTCCACTTT
TRBJ2-2 | TRBD2 | few | TRBV4-3 | CASSHLGRETGELFF | TGCGCCAGCAGCCACCTAGGGAGGGAGACCGGGGAGCTGTTTTTT
TRBJ2-7 | NA | few | TRBV29-1 | CSVAVDRLKQYF | TGCAGCGTTGCCGTCGACCGGCTCAAGCAGTACTTC
TRBJ2-7 | TRBD2 | NA | TRBV14 | CASSRQVAGTGEQYF | TGTGCCAGCAGCCGTCAGGTAGCGGGTACCGGCGAGCAGTACTTC
TRBJ2-4 | TRBD2 | few | TRBV28 | CASRPPGPPGLAGDFQYF | TGTGCCAGCAGGCCTCCAGGACCCCCGGGACTAGCGGGAGACTTTCAGTACTTC
TRBJ2-1 | TRBD2 | NA | TRBV7-9 | CASSSTLAGGPDEQFF | TGTGCCAGCAGCTCCACCCTAGCGGGAGGGCCCGATGAGCAGTTCTTC
TRBJ2-1 | TRBD2 | few | TRBV19 | CASRTAGTSGINEQFF | TGTGCCAGTAGGACAGCCGGGACTAGCGGGATTAATGAGCAGTTCTTC
TRBJ1-2 | NA | NA | TRBV6-2/TRBV6-3 | CASSYFLVKTRQRNYGYTF | TGTGCCAGCAGTTACTTCTTGGTAAAGACTCGACAGAGAAACTATGGCTACACCTTC
TRBJ2-7 | TRBD2 | many | TRBV7-2 | CASSLGGRGSYEQYF | TGTGCCAGCAGCTTGGGCGGGAGAGGCTCCTACGAGCAGTACTTC
TRBJ2-7 | TRBD1 | NA | TRBV5-5 | CASSSVAGGQTYEQYF | TGTGCCAGCAGCTCGGTGGCAGGGGGCCAGACCTACGAGCAGTACTTC
TRBJ2-3 | NA | NA | TRBV11-2 | CASSFSGYSAITDTQYF | TGTGCCAGCAGCTTCTCCGGTTATAGCGCCATCACAGATACGCAGTATTTT
TRBJ2-1 | TRBD2 | few | TRBV11-2 | CASSLPSGRNLKGYNEQFF | TGTGCCAGCAGCTTACCTAGCGGGAGGAACCTAAAGGGCTACAATGAGCAGTTCTTC
TRBJ2-3 | NA | few | TRBV29-1 | CSVDISGSPRDTQYF | TGCAGCGTAGATATCAGCGGTAGCCCCAGGGATACGCAGTATTTT
TRBJ2-7 | NA | NA | TRBV28 | CASSLSSGTSSYEQYF | TGTGCCAGCAGTTTATCATCGGGGACGAGCTCCTACGAGCAGTACTTC
TRBJ2-7 | NA | NA | TRBV7-8 | CASTKDRGEQYF | TGTGCCAGCACCAAGGACCGTGGCGAGCAGTACTTC
TRBJ2-1 | TRBD2 | NA | TRBV7-2 | CASSQGLALEDEQFF | TGTGCCAGCAGCCAGGGACTAGCCTTAGAAGATGAGCAGTTCTTC
TRBJ2-7 | NA | few | TRBV20-1 | CSARDWGTSSYEQYF | TGCAGTGCTAGAGATTGGGGGACGAGCTCCTACGAGCAGTACTTC
TRBJ2-5 | NA | few | TRBV18 | CASSLRASQQETQYF | TGTGCCAGCTCACTACGCGCCTCGCAGCAAGAGACCCAGTACTTC
TRBJ2-2 | TRBD2 | once | TRBV29-1 | CSVLGRLSAGPSVTGELFF | TGCAGCGTCCTGGGACGCTTATCAGCGGGACCATCTGTCACCGGGGAGCTGTTTTTT